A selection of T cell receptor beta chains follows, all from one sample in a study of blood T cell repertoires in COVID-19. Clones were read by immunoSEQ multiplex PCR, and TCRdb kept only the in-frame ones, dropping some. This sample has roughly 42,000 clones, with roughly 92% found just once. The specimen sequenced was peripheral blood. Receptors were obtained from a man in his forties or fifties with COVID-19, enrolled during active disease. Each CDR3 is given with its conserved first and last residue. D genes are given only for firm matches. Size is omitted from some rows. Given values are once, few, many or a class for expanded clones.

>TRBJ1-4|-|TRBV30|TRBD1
CAGSDRAREKLFF
TGTGCCGGGTCCGACAGGGCCCGAGAAAAACTGTTTTTT
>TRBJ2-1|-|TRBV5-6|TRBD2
CASSYGLAAPNEQFF
TGTGCCAGCAGCTACGGACTAGCGGCCCCCAACGAGCAGTTCTTC
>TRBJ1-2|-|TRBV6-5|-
CASSYRQATNYGYTF
TGTGCCAGCAGTTACCGGCAGGCCACTAACTATGGCTACACCTTC
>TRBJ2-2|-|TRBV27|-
CASSPDYTGELFF
TGTGCCAGCTCCCCGGACTACACCGGGGAGCTGTTTTTT
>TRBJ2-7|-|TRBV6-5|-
CASSYSFPLLYEQYF
TGTGCCAGCAGTTACTCGTTTCCCCTACTCTACGAGCAGTACTTC
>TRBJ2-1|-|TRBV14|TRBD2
CASSRGRTSGDYNEQFF
TGTGCCAGCAGCCGGGGCCGGACTAGCGGCGATTACAATGAGCAGTTCTTC
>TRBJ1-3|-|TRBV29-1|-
CSVRDGGSGNTIYF
TGCAGCGTCCGCGACGGGGGCTCTGGAAACACCATATATTTT
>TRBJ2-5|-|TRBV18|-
CASSLDRQETQYF
TGTGCCAGCTCACTGGACAGACAAGAGACCCAGTACTTC
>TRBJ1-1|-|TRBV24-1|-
CATSDPPGTEAFF
TGTGCCACCAGTGACCCTCCGGGGACTGAAGCTTTCTTT
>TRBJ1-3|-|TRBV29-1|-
CSVNRDSGNTIYF
TGCAGCGTTAACAGGGACTCTGGAAACACCATATATTTT
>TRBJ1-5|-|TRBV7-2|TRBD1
CASSLAMTGAQPQHF
TGTGCCAGCAGCTTAGCGATGACAGGGGCCCAGCCCCAGCATTTT
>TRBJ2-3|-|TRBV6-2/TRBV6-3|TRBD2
CASTPGLAGPADTQYF
TGTGCCAGCACCCCAGGACTAGCGGGGCCCGCCGATACGCAGTATTTT
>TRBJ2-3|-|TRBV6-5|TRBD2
CASSYRGGLTTDTQYF
TGTGCCAGCAGTTACCGGGGGGGCTTAACCACAGATACGCAGTATTTT
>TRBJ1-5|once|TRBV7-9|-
CASSLGVGDSNQPQHF
TGTGCCAGCAGCTTAGGCGTAGGGGATAGCAATCAGCCCCAGCATTTT
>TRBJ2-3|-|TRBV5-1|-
CASSHEGQGTDTQYF
TGCGCCAGCAGCCACGAGGGGCAGGGGACAGATACGCAGTATTTT
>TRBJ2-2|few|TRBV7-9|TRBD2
CASSFGLAGSGELFF
TGTGCCAGCAGCTTCGGGCTAGCGGGTAGCGGGGAGCTGTTTTTT
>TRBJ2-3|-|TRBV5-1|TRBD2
CASSDPTSGSTDTQYF
TGCGCCAGCAGCGACCCGACTAGCGGGAGTACAGATACGCAGTATTTT
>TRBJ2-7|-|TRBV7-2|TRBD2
CASSVTGTSGREQYF
TGTGCCAGCAGCGTTACCGGGACTAGCGGGAGGGAGCAGTACTTC
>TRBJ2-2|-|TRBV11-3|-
CASSLTRTNTGELFF
TGTGCCAGCAGCCTGACACGGACGAACACCGGGGAGCTGTTTTTT
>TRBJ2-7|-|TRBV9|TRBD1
CASSPTGSSYEQYF
TGTGCCAGCAGCCCGACAGGGAGCTCCTACGAGCAGTACTTC
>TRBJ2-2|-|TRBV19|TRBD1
CASRGTGGIRTGELFF
TGTGCCAGTAGAGGGACAGGGGGCATTCGCACCGGGGAGCTGTTTTTT
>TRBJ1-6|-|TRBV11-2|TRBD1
CASSKGQGAFSYNSPLHF
TGTGCCAGCAGCAAAGGACAGGGGGCGTTTTCCTATAATTCACCCCTCCACTTT
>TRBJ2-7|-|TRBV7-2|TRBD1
CASSLTGASYEQYF
TGTGCCAGCAGCCTGACAGGGGCCTCCTACGAGCAGTACTTC
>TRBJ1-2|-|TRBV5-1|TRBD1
CASSLGQGAVYGYTF
TGCGCCAGCAGCTTGGGACAGGGGGCTGTCTATGGCTACACCTTC
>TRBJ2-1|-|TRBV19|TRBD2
CASSPLAGVVNEQFF
TGTGCCAGTAGTCCGCTAGCGGGAGTAGTCAATGAGCAGTTCTTC
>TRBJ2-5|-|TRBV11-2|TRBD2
CASSLLPAGGYQETQYF
TGTGCCAGCAGCTTATTGCCAGCGGGAGGGTACCAAGAGACCCAGTACTTC
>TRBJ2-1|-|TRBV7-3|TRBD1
CASSLDRGVIDEQFF
TGTGCCAGCAGCCTAGACAGGGGAGTCATCGATGAGCAGTTCTTC
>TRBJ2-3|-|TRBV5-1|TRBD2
CASSLVGLAGPGGTDTQYF
TGCGCCAGCAGCTTGGTGGGACTAGCGGGTCCAGGGGGCACAGATACGCAGTATTTT
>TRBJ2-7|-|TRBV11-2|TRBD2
CASSFSVSGVYEQYF
TGTGCCAGCAGCTTCTCGGTTAGCGGGGTTTACGAGCAGTACTTC
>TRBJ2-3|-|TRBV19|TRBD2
CASSVTSGDTDTQYF
TGTGCCAGTAGTGTGACTAGCGGGGACACAGATACGCAGTATTTT
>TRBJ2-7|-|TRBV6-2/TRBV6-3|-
CASSYPNSYEQYF
TGTGCCAGCAGTTACCCTAACAGCTACGAGCAGTACTTC
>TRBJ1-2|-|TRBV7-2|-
CASSLGGGGDYGYTF
TGTGCCAGCAGCTTAGGTGGGGGGGGAGACTATGGCTACACCTTC
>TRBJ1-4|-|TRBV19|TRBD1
CASSKGQVGEKLFF
TGTGCCAGTAGTAAGGGACAGGTCGGTGAAAAACTGTTTTTT
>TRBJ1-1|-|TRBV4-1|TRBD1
CASSPRTGSRNTEAFF
TGCGCCAGCAGCCCCCGGACAGGGTCAAGGAACACTGAAGCTTTCTTT
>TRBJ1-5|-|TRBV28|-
CASSFDRQRNQPQHF
TGTGCCAGCAGTTTCGACCGACAACGCAATCAGCCCCAGCATTTT
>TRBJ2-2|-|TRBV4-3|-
CASSLAVGTGELFF
TGCGCCAGCAGCCTAGCGGTGGGGACCGGGGAGCTGTTTTTT
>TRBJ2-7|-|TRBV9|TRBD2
CASSVEPAGGPYEQYF
TGTGCCAGCAGCGTAGAACCGGCGGGAGGACCCTACGAGCAGTACTTC
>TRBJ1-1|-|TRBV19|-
CASSRRQTNTEAFF
TGTGCCAGTAGTCGCCGACAAACGAACACTGAAGCTTTCTTT
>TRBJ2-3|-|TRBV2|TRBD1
CASSFDRGRDTQYF
TGTGCCAGCAGTTTCGACAGGGGTCGTGATACGCAGTATTTT
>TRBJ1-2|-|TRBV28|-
CASIQPQNYGYTF
TGTGCCAGCATCCAACCGCAGAACTATGGCTACACCTTC
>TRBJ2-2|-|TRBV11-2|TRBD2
CASSLIASSGNTGELFF
TGTGCCAGCAGCTTAATCGCGTCTAGCGGAAACACCGGGGAGCTGTTTTTT
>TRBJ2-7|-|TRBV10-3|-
CAISETVRNEQYF
TGTGCCATCAGTGAAACGGTTCGAAACGAGCAGTACTTC
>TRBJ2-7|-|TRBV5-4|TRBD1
CASSNRGGGPYEQYF
TGTGCCAGCAGCAACAGGGGTGGAGGCCCCTACGAGCAGTACTTC
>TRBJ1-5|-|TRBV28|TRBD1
CASSLLRQTGVVWDSNQPQHF
TGTGCCAGCAGTTTATTGCGTCAGACAGGGGTGGTATGGGATAGCAATCAGCCCCAGCATTTT